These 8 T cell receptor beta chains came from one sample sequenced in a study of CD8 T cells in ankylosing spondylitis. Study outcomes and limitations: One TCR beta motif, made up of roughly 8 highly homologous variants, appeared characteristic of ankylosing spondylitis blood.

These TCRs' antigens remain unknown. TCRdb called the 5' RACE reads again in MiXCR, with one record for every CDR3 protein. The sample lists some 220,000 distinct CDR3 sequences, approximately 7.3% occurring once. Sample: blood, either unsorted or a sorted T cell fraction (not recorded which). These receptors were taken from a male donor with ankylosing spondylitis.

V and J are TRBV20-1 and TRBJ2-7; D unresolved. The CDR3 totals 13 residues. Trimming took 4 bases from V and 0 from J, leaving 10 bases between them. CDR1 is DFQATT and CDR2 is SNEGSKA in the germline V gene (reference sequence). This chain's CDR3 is CSATTTSSYEQYF. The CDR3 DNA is TGCAGTGCTACCACAACCAGCTCCTACGAGCAGTACTTC.

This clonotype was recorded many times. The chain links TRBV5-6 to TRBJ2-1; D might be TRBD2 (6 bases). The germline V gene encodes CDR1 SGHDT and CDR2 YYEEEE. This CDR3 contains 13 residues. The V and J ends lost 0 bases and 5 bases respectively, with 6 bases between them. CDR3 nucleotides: TGTGCCAGCAGCTTGGTAGCGGACAATGAGCAGTTCTTC. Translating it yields CASSLVADNEQFF.

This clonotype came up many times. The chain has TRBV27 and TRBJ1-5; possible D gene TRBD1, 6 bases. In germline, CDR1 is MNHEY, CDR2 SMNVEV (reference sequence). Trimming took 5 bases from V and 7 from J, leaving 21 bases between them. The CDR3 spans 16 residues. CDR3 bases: TGTGCCAGCAGTCCCCGAAAAATCAGGGGAGGGCAGCCCCAGCATTTT. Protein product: CASSPRKIRGGQPQHF.

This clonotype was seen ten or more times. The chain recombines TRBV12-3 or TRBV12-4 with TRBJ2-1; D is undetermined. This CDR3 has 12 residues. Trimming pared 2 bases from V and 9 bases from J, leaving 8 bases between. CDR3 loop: CASSLNLVEQFF. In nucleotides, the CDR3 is TGTGCCAGCAGTTTAAACCTCGTTGAGCAGTTCTTC.

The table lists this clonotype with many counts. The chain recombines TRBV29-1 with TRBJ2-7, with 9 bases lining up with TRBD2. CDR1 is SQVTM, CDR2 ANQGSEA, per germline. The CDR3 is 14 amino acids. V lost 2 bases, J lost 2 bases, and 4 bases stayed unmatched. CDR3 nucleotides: TGCAGCGTTGAACTGATAGCGGGGGCCTACGAGCAGTACTTC. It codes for CSVELIAGAYEQYF.

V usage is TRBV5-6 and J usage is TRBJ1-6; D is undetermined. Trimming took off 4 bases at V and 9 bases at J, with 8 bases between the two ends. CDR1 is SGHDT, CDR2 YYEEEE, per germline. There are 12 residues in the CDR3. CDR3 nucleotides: TGTGCCAGCAGCCATCTAGGTTCACCCCTCCACTTT. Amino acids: CASSHLGSPLHF.

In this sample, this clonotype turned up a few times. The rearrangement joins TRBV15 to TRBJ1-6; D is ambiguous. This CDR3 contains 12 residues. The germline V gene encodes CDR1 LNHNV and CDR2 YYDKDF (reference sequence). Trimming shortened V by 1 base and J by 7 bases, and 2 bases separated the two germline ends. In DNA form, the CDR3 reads TGTGCCACCAGCAGAGGCAATTCACCCCTCCACTTT. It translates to CATSRGNSPLHF. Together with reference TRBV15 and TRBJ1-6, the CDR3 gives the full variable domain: DAMVIQNPRYQVTQFGKPVTLSCSQTLNHNVMYWYQQKSSQAPKLLFHYYDKDFNNEADTPDNFQSRRPNTSFCFLDIRSPGLGDTAMYLCATSRGNSPLHFGNGTRLTVT.

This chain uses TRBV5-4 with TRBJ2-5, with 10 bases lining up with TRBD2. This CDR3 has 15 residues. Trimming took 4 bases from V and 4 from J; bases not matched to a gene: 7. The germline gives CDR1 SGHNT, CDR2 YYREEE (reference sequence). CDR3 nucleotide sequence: TGTGCCAGCAGCAAGCTAGCGGGAGCTCCAGAGACCCAGTACTTC. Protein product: CASSKLAGAPETQYF.